This entry lists 14 T cell receptor beta chains sequenced from one sample in a study of T cell responses to AZD1222 COVID-19 vaccine. Using immunoSEQ multiplex PCR, the repertoire was profiled, and TCRdb retains in-frame clones only, with some absent. The table records over 70,000 clones, more than 70% of them present only once. Sequencing was performed on peripheral blood, taken 28 days after the second AZD1222 dose. The receptor set was obtained from an adult who received the AZD1222 COVID-19 vaccine.

V and J are TRBV18 and TRBJ1-6, with D maybe TRBD1 (5 bases). The germline gives CDR1 KGHSH, CDR2 LQKENI. The CDR3 length is 14 residues. V was shortened by 4 bases and J by 8 bases, with 12 bases between the two germline ends. The CDR3 region has the DNA TGTGCCAGCTCACGGGAAAGCAGGGATTCACCCCTCCACTTT. Its protein is CASSRESRDSPLHF. The full variable domain, rest sourced from reference TRBV18 and TRBJ1-6, is NAGVMQNPRHLVRRRGQEARLRCSPMKGHSHVYWYRQLPEEGLKFMVYLQKENIIDESGMPKERFSAEFPKEGPSILRIQQVVRGDSAAYFCASSRESRDSPLHFGNGTRLTVT.

The chain combines TRBV15 with TRBJ2-5; D unclear. CDR1 and CDR2 from the germline V gene are LNHNV and YYDKDF (reference sequence). The CDR3 length is 15 residues. Trimming pared 0 bases from V and 1 base from J, leaving 9 bases between. DNA of the CDR3: TGTGCCACCAGCAGAGATTCCGGGCCCCAAGAGACCCAGTACTTC. It yields the protein CATSRDSGPQETQYF.

The chain recombines TRBV30 with TRBJ1-1; possible D gene TRBD1, 5 bases. CDR1 and CDR2 (germline): GTSNPN, SVGIG (reference sequence). V lost 4 bases and J lost 4, with 19 bases in between. CDR3 length equals 15 residues. CDR3 DNA sequence: TGTGCCTGGAAACGCCGGGACCTCAGAAGCACTGAAGCTTTCTTT. This encodes CAWKRRDLRSTEAFF.

The chain couples TRBV4-1 to TRBJ1-4; maybe TRBD1 (5 bases). The ends were cut back, 3 bases at V and 3 bases at J, with 20 bases in the middle. The CDR3 runs to 18 residues. Germline V gene data show CDR1 as MGHRA and CDR2 as YSYEKL. CDR3 DNA: TGCGCCAGCAGCCAGGGTTGGGGCCAAGGAGTATCTAATGAAAAACTGTTTTTT. Encoded protein: CASSQGWGQGVSNEKLFF.

Worth noting for this clone: One junction end disagrees with the germline gene, perhaps due to a read error. This chain connects TRBV4-3 to TRBJ1-2; D not certain. Per germline, CDR1 LGHNA and CDR2 YSLEER. This CDR3 contains 12 residues. The CDR3 region has the DNA TGCGCCAGCAGCTCCGACAACTACGGCTACACCTTC. Its translation is CASSSDNYGYTF.

This sequence joins TRBV3-1 (or the pseudogene TRBV3-2) and TRBJ1-2; unclear D gene. Germline loops: CDR1 LGHDT, CDR2 YNNKEL (reference sequence). This CDR3 comprises 10 residues. Trimming stripped 2 bases from V and 11 bases from J, with 6 bases between. As DNA, the CDR3 is TGTGCCAGCAGCCAAAAACGTTACACCTTC. Encoded protein: CASSQKRYTF.

There are a few counts of this clone. The chain joins TRBV2 to TRBJ1-4; perhaps TRBD1 as D (5 bases). This CDR3 has 14 amino acids. The V end was cut by 8 bases, the J end by 3 bases, with 13 bases between. CDR1 SNHLY and CDR2 FYNNEI come from the germline V gene. The CDR3 reads CASRDGRANEKLFF. Written as DNA, the CDR3 is TGTGCCAGCCGGGACGGCAGGGCTAATGAAAAACTGTTTTTT. Full variable domain (outside the CDR3, taken from reference TRBV2 and TRBJ1-4): EPEVTQTPSHQVTQMGQEVILRCVPISNHLYFYWYRQILGQKVEFLVSFYNNEISEKSEIFDDQFSVERPDGSNFTLKIRSTKLEDSAMYFCASRDGRANEKLFFGSGTQLSVL.

Concerning this clone itself: Germline and junction disagree at one end, which may indicate a read error. The gene calls are TRBV7-7 and TRBJ2-2; 8 bases are shared with TRBD2. Germline CDR1 is SSHAT and CDR2 is FNYEAQ (reference sequence). This CDR3 spans 15 amino acids. In nucleotides, the CDR3 is TGTGCTAGCAGCCTCATCGGGGGGGAAACCGGGGAGCTGTTTTTT. It yields the protein CASSLIGGETGELFF.

The rearrangement uses TRBV2 and TRBJ2-7; 8 bases align to TRBD2. Germline V gene sequence: CDR1 SNHLY, CDR2 FYNNEI. The CDR3 covers 14 residues. V was pared by 2 bases and J by 3 bases, with 3 bases of the junction left unmatched. The CDR3 bases are TGTGCCAGCAGTGAACTCCGGGGGGGCTACGAGCAGTACGTC. It is translated as CASSELRGGYEQYV.

The rearrangement links TRBV18 to TRBJ2-2; D is unclear. CDR1 and CDR2 (germline): KGHSH, LQKENI. This CDR3 comprises 13 residues. V dropped 2 bases and J dropped 7 bases, with 8 bases sitting between them. The CDR3 region is CASSPGDGGELFF. The DNA of the CDR3 is TGTGCCAGCTCACCAGGGGATGGCGGGGAGCTGTTTTTT.

The rearrangement links TRBV18 to TRBJ2-7, with D possibly being TRBD1 or TRBD2 (6 bases each). CDR1 and CDR2 from the germline V gene are KGHSH and LQKENI. Trimming left V 4 bases short and J 2 bases short, with 18 bases between. CDR3 size: 16 residues. CDR3 residues: CASSLPGTGRTYEQYF. CDR3 nucleotides: TGTGCCAGCTCACTACCGGGCACAGGGAGGACCTACGAGCAGTACTTC.

The chain employs TRBV7-9 and TRBJ2-1; D perhaps matches TRBD2 (5 bases). This CDR3 is built from 11 residues. Per germline, CDR1 SEHNR and CDR2 FQNEAQ (reference sequence). Trimming took 3 bases from V and 8 from J, leaving 5 bases between them. CDR3 protein: CASSFGDEQFF. CDR3 coding DNA: TGTGCCAGCAGCTTCGGGGATGAGCAGTTCTTC.

The chain has TRBV6-5 and TRBJ1-1; D is possibly TRBD1 (5 bases). CDR1 and CDR2 from the germline V gene are MNHEY and SVGAGI. Trimming left V 5 bases short and J 1 base short, with 14 bases between. CDR3 size: 15 residues. CDR3 sequence reads: CASSSSSGPNTEAFF. The CDR3 DNA reads TGTGCCAGCAGTAGCTCCTCAGGGCCGAACACTGAAGCTTTCTTT.

The chain carries TRBV2 and TRBJ2-7; D gene uncertain. The CDR3 extends over 12 amino acids. CDR1 is SNHLY and CDR2 is FYNNEI in the germline V gene. V was trimmed by 3 bases and J by 3 bases, leaving 6 bases between them. CDR3 region: CASSDLSYEQYF. The CDR3 nucleotides read TGTGCCAGCAGTGACCTGAGCTACGAGCAGTACTTC.